This T cell receptor beta chain comes out of a study of T cells after posttransplantation cyclophosphamide. Findings of the study overall: Donor-recipient repertoire similarity was low at 1-2 months, rising over year one.

This related bone marrow graft donor gave peripheral blood on the day of marrow donation. Germline values: CDR1 SGHNT, CDR2 YYREEE (reference sequence). With V trimmed by 4 bases and J by 2 bases, 13 bases remained unmatched. This CDR3 is built from 18 residues. Remarks on this clone: Its specificity is not known.

Assay used: immunoSEQ multiplex PCR; TCRdb lists only in-frame clones, some missing. This table holds approximately 50,000 clones, 94% found once. Sequencing was performed on PBMCs. This clonotype was sampled from a woman aged 30 to 39 in good health and a related stem cell transplant donor. This chain joins TRBV5-4 and TRBJ2-3, with 10 bases aligning to TRBD2. The CDR3 spells CASSPRLQSGGATDTQYF. The CDR3 nucleotides are TGTGCCAGCAGCCCGAGACTCCAAAGCGGGGGGGCCACAGATACGCAGTATTTT.